The following is a T cell receptor beta chain sequence with its context. This sample is drawn from a study of Ad26.COV2.S vaccination and SARS-CoV-2 variants. Germline V CDR1 and CDR2: MNHNY, SVGAGI (reference sequence). Trimming removed 5 bases at V and 0 bases at J, with 5 bases between. This CDR3 has 13 residues. The protocol was immunoSEQ multiplex PCR, while the TCRdb copy is restricted to in-frame clones and leaves out a portion. The data hold some 390,000 clones, with 80% to 90% observed a single time. The treatment was: around 19 received Ad26.COV2.S at low or high dose, single or two shots; roughly five received placebo; per-sample allocation not given. Sampling occurred on day 63 after the first vaccine or placebo injection. The administered vaccine (an Ad26 vector) expressed Wuhan-strain SARS-CoV-2 spike.

The clonotype was recovered from a person between 18 and 60 years old who received the Ad26.COV2.S COVID-19 vaccine or a placebo. The sequenced sample was peripheral blood, obtained in a trial of Ad26.COV2.S vaccine versus placebo. This chain links TRBV6-6 with TRBJ1-5, with unresolved D. For the CDR3, the DNA is TGTGCCAGCAGTCGCAGTAGCAATCAGCCCCAGCATTTT. Amino acid sequence: CASSRSSNQPQHF.